This T cell receptor beta chain was observed in a study of radiotherapy plus CTLA-4 blockade in lung cancer. At the level of the study: Around 18% of enrolled patients responded objectively, and roughly 31% had disease control.

Findings of the study overall: After treatment with radiotherapy plus ipilimumab, TCR clones that came from the tumor expanded in blood. Response was reportedly best predicted by early blood T cell clone dynamics, with interferon-beta.

V lost 6 bases and J 8 bases, leaving 10 bases between the germline ends. The germline gives CDR1 MNHNS, CDR2 SASEGT. The CDR3 loop spans 12 amino acids. Repertoires were generated with immunoSEQ multiplex PCR, while TCRdb's copy carries only in-frame clones and drops some. The sample contains roughly 50,000 clones, around 69% of which appear only once. On this clone itself: Antigen specificity is unknown.

The sequence derives from a human donor with non-small cell lung cancer who had stable disease on radiotherapy plus ipilimumab. The sequenced sample was peripheral blood, obtained from a patient treated with radiotherapy plus ipilimumab. The rearrangement uses TRBV6-1 and TRBJ1-4; D is unclear. In DNA form, the CDR3 reads TGTGCCAGCAGCTCCGGGAGCGAAAAACTGTTTTTT. This encodes CASSSGSEKLFF.